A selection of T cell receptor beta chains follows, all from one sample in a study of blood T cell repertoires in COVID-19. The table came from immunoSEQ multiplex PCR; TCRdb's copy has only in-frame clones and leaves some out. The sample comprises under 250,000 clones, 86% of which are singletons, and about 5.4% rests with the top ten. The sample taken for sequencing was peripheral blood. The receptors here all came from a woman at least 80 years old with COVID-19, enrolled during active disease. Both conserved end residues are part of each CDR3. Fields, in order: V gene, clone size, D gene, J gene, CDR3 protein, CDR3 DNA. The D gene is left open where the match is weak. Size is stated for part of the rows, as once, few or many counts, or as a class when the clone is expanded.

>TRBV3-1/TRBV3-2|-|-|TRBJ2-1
CASSHTGYNEQFF
TGTGCCAGCAGCCACACAGGGTACAATGAGCAGTTCTTC
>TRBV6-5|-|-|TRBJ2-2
CASTNTGELFF
TGTGCCAGCACAAACACCGGGGAGCTGTTTTTT
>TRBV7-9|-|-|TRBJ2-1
CASSLDYNEQFF
TGTGCCAGCAGCTTAGACTATAATGAGCAGTTCTTC
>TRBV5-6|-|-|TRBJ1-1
CASSRGLGEAFF
TGTGCCAGCAGCCGGGGTCTTGGGGAAGCTTTCTTT
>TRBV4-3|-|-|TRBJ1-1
CASSQPREPIMNTEAFF
TGCGCCAGCAGCCAACCCCGCGAGCCTATAATGAACACTGAAGCTTTCTTT
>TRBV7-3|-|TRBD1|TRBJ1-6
CASSLTGTGSSYNSPLHF
TGTGCCAGCAGCCTAACCGGGACAGGGAGCTCCTATAATTCACCCCTCCACTTT
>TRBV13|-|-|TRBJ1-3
CASTPRSGGRKSGNTIYF
TGTGCCAGCACCCCGAGGTCGGGGGGGCGCAAGTCTGGAAACACCATATATTTT
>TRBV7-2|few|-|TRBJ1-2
CASTDRVANYGYTF
TGTGCCAGCACCGACAGAGTAGCTAACTATGGCTACACCTTC
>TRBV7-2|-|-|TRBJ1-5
CASSLTWGGNQPQHF
TGTGCCAGCAGCTTAACCTGGGGAGGCAATCAGCCCCAGCATTTT
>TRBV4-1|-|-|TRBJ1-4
CASSHDRTNEKLFF
TGCGCCAGCAGCCACGACAGAACTAATGAAAAACTGTTTTTT
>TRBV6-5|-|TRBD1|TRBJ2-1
CASSPQGPYNEQFF
TGTGCCAGCAGTCCACAGGGGCCATACAATGAGCAGTTCTTC
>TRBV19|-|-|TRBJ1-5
CASSIRGGDQPQHF
TGTGCCAGTAGTATAAGGGGCGGGGATCAGCCCCAGCATTTT
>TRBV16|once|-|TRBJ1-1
CASSPHAGAGTEAFF
TGTGCCAGCAGCCCCCATGCGGGGGCAGGCACTGAAGCTTTCTTT
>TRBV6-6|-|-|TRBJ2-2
CASSRREGTGELFF
TGTGCCAGCAGTAGGAGGGAAGGGACCGGGGAGCTGTTTTTT
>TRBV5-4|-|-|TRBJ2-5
CASSLGREGETQYF
TGTGCCAGCAGCTTAGGCAGGGAAGGGGAGACCCAGTACTTC
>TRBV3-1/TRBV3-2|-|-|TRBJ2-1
CASSLRGSRDNEQFF
TGTGCCAGCAGCCTCCGGGGTTCCCGGGACAATGAGCAGTTCTTC
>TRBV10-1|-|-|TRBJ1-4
CASIRQVGEKLFF
TGCGCCAGCATACGACAGGTCGGAGAAAAACTGTTTTTT
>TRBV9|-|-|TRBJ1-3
CASSVGEGDASGNTIYF
TGTGCCAGCAGCGTAGGTGAGGGGGACGCCTCTGGAAACACCATATATTTT
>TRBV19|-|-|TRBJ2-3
CASSDRNTDTQYF
TGTGCCAGTAGCGACAGAAACACAGATACGCAGTATTTT
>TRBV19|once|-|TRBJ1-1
CASSLPERGAEAFF
TGTGCCAGTAGTCTCCCTGAGCGGGGTGCTGAAGCTTTCTTT
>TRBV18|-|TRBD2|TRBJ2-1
CASSPTLAGGLYNEQFF
TGTGCCAGCTCACCCACCCTAGCGGGGGGTTTATACAATGAGCAGTTCTTC
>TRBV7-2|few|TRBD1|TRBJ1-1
CASRQGANTEAFF
TGTGCCAGCAGGCAGGGGGCGAACACTGAAGCTTTCTTT
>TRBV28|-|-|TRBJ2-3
CASSSLPPTDTQYF
TGTGCCAGCAGCTCACTTCCTCCCACAGATACGCAGTATTTT
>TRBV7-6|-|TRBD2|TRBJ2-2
CASSLKTRGGELFF
TGTGCCAGCAGCTTAAAAACACGGGGGGGTGAGCTGTTTTTT
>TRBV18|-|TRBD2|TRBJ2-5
CASSPSGVETQYF
TGTGCCAGCTCACCTAGCGGGGTAGAGACCCAGTACTTC
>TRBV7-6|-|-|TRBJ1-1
CASSLASRQNTEAFF
TGTGCCAGCAGCTTAGCCTCCCGACAGAACACTGAAGCTTTCTTT
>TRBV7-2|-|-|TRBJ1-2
CASSLIDSYTGYTF
TGTGCCAGCAGCTTAATCGACTCCTATACTGGCTACACCTTC
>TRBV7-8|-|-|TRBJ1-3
CASSLLGQSQSPIYF
TGTGCCAGCAGCCTCCTTGGACAGTCCCAGAGCCCCATATATTTT
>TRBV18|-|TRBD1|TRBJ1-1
CASSPLAGGGSTEAFF
TGTGCCAGCTCACCCTTGGCAGGGGGTGGGTCCACTGAAGCTTTCTTT
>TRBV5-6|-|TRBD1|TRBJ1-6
CASSWDRGSLHF
TGTGCCAGCAGCTGGGACAGGGGGTCCCTCCACTTT
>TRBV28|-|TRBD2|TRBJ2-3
CASILAGGTDTQYF
TGTGCCAGCATTCTAGCGGGGGGCACAGATACGCAGTATTTT
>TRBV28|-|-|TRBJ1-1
CASIVSGRLNTEAFF
TGTGCCAGCATCGTTTCAGGGCGATTGAACACTGAAGCTTTCTTT
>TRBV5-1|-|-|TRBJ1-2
CASSDRVSGYTF
TGCGCCAGCAGCGACAGAGTAAGTGGCTACACCTTC
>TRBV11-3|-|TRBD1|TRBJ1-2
CARGDRDRGGYTF
TGTGCCAGGGGGGACAGGGACCGGGGTGGCTACACCTTC
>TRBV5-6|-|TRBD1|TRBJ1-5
CASSLGQGYLQPQHF
TGTGCCAGCAGCTTGGGACAGGGGTACCTACAGCCCCAGCATTTT
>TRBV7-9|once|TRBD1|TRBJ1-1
CASSLASGGTEKAFF
TGTGCCAGCAGCTTAGCCTCAGGGGGCACCGAGAAGGCTTTCTTT
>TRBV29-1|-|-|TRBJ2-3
CSGQDGTDTQYF
TGCAGCGGACAGGACGGGACAGATACGCAGTATTTT
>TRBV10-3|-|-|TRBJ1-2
CAISESGHGYTF
TGTGCCATCAGTGAGTCGGGGCATGGCTACACCTTC
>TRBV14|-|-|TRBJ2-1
CASSQDLYNEQFF
TGTGCCAGCAGCCAAGATCTGTACAATGAGCAGTTCTTC
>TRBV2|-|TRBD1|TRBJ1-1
CASMGQMNTEAFF
TGTGCCAGCATGGGACAGATGAACACTGAAGCTTTCTTT
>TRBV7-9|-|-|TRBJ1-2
CASSKWGVDYGYTF
TGTGCCAGCAGCAAATGGGGGGTAGACTATGGCTACACCTTC
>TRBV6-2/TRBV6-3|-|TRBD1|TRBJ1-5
CASSSPPGQGNQPQHF
TGTGCCAGCAGTTCCCCCCCGGGACAGGGGAATCAGCCCCAGCATTTT
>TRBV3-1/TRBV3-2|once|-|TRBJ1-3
CASSLGRRGTIYF
TGTGCCAGCAGCCTCGGACGACGGGGCACCATATATTTT
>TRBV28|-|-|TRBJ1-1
CASKRTVNTEAFF
TGTGCCAGCAAAAGGACAGTGAACACTGAAGCTTTCTTT
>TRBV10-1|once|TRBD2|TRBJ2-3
CASSGLAGLGITDTQYF
TGCGCCAGCAGTGGACTAGCGGGGCTCGGGATTACAGATACGCAGTATTTT
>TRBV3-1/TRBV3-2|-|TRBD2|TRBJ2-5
CASTIAGGSETQYF
TGTGCCAGCACCATAGCGGGGGGGAGCGAGACCCAGTACTTC
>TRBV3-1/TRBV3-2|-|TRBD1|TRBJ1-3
CASTGQGFSGNTIYF
TGTGCCAGCACCGGACAGGGGTTCTCTGGAAACACCATATATTTT
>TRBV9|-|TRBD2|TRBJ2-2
CASSVGLAGGGTGELFF
TGTGCCAGCAGCGTAGGGCTAGCGGGGGGAGGCACCGGGGAGCTGTTTTTT
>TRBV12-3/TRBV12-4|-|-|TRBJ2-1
CASSFHYNEQFF
TGTGCCAGCAGTTTTCACTACAATGAGCAGTTCTTC
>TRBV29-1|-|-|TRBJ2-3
CSVVRGTDTQYF
TGCAGCGTTGTTCGCGGCACAGATACGCAGTATTTT
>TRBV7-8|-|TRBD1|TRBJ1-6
CASSFSGQGDSSYNSPLHF
TGTGCCAGCAGCTTTTCGGGACAGGGGGACTCCTCCTATAATTCACCCCTCCACTTT
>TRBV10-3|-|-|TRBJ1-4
CATQAQVNEKLFF
TGTGCCACGCAGGCACAGGTTAATGAAAAACTGTTTTTT
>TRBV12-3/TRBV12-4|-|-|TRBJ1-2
CASSPRENGYTF
TGTGCCAGCAGTCCTCGGGAGAACGGCTACACCTTC